These 22 T cell receptor beta chains came from one sample sequenced in a study of shared clonotypes between healthy human individuals. Some clones are missing from TCRdb's copy, which holds only in-frame ones; the method was immunoSEQ multiplex PCR. The sample shows some 490,000 clones, around 73% of them seen only once. The specimen was PBMCs. The receptor set was obtained from a woman in her thirties or forties in good health. Some clones in this sample may be carry-over from other donors' samples.

This clone was picked up a small number of times. This rearrangement joins TRBV2 to TRBJ2-7; 9 bases line up with TRBD1. The trim removed 5 bases at V and 6 bases at J, leaving 5 bases unmatched. The germline CDR1 and CDR2 sequences are SNHLY and FYNNEI. The CDR3 runs to 13 residues. For the CDR3, the DNA is TGTGCCAGCAGTAGGGACAGGGCTGCCGAGCAGTACTTC. Amino acids: CASSRDRAAEQYF.

In its sample, this clone was seen once. The rearrangement links TRBV7-2 to TRBJ1-2; D gene unclear. Germline V lookup: CDR1 SGHTA, CDR2 FQGNSA. V lost 6 bases to trimming and J lost 5 bases, with 10 bases between them. The CDR3 spans 12 residues. The CDR3 DNA is TGTGCCAGCAGTCCGCACCAGTATGGCTACACCTTC. Translated: CASSPHQYGYTF.

The chain links TRBV6-5 to TRBJ1-4; weak D call: TRBD1 (5 bases). Germline V gene sequence: CDR1 MNHEY, CDR2 SVGAGI. The V gene lost 0 bases and the J gene lost 5 bases, with 10 bases spanning the gap. The CDR3 is 15 residues long. This CDR3 reads CASSYSGGRNEKLFF. DNA of the CDR3: TGTGCCAGCAGTTACTCGGGGGGTAGAAATGAAAAACTGTTTTTT.

Note on this clone: A read error is the likely source, as a far larger clone sits one nucleotide away. The same CDR3 is also encoded by other DNA sequences in this sample. This chain uses TRBV29-1 with TRBJ1-1; 7 bases match TRBD1. V gave up 6 bases and J gave up 8 bases; unmatched junction bases: 15. The germline V gene encodes CDR1 SQVTM and CDR2 ANQGSEA. The CDR3 contains 14 residues. CDR3 residues: CSVANRDSFLEAFF. CDR3 DNA: TGCAGCGTGGCAAACCGGGACAGCTTTTTAGAAGCTTTCTTT.

This clone appeared a few times. The rearrangement joins TRBV4-2 to TRBJ1-2; unclear D gene. V lost 0 bases and J lost 0, with 5 bases in between. This CDR3 comprises 14 residues. Germline values: CDR1 LGHNA, CDR2 YNFKEQ. The CDR3 nucleotides read TGTGCCAGCAGCCAAGAGTTAGCTAACTATGGCTACACCTTC. Translating it yields CASSQELANYGYTF.

The CDR3: CASSLDSSDTGELFF. The DNA for the CDR3 is TGCGCCAGCAGCTTAGATAGCTCCGACACCGGGGAGCTGTTTTTT. This chain joins TRBV5-1 and TRBJ2-2; no clear D gene. CDR3 length: 15 amino acids. Germline CDR1 is SGHRS and CDR2 is YFSETQ. The V and J ends lost 2 bases and 3 bases respectively, with 11 bases between them.

The rearrangement uses TRBV28 and TRBJ1-4; possibly TRBD1 for D (6 bases). The CDR3 loop spans 16 amino acids. V was pared by 2 bases and J by 7 bases, with 17 bases between. CDR1 and CDR2 (germline): MDHEN, SYDVKM. The chain's CDR3 is CASSLGTGRLGEKLFF. The CDR3 nucleotides read TGTGCCAGCAGTTTAGGAACAGGGCGACTCGGTGAAAAACTGTTTTTT.

The chain couples TRBV30 to TRBJ2-1; 9 bases fit TRBD2. CDR3 length: 14 residues. Germline V gene sequence: CDR1 GTSNPN, CDR2 SVGIG (reference sequence). V lost 4 bases, J lost 4 bases, and 5 bases stayed unmatched. This chain's CDR3 is CAWNSGSGYNEQFF. The CDR3 coding sequence is TGTGCCTGGAATAGCGGGAGCGGGTACAATGAGCAGTTCTTC.

In this sample, this clone turned up once. The CDR3 region is CASSPPISIREFLPRNTEAFF. CDR3 DNA sequence: TGTGCCAGCTCACCACCTATCAGTATAAGGGAATTCTTACCCCGGAACACTGAAGCTTTCTTT. The chain couples TRBV18 to TRBJ1-1; D unclear. V gave up 0 bases and J gave up 1 base, with 27 bases separating them. Germline V lookup: CDR1 KGHSH, CDR2 LQKENI. The CDR3 has 21 residues.

This clone occurred a few times. The chain carries TRBV18 and TRBJ2-2, with D tentatively TRBD2 (5 bases). Germline V gene sequence: CDR1 KGHSH, CDR2 LQKENI. Trimming pared 0 bases from V and 4 bases from J, leaving 12 bases between. The CDR3 spans 16 residues. CDR3 bases: TGTGCCAGCTCACCACCCCGACTACAACCCACCGGGGAGCTGTTTTTT. Residues: CASSPPRLQPTGELFF.

The chain couples TRBV28 to TRBJ2-7, with 13 bases lining up with TRBD2. The junction had 2 bases not matched to a gene; V was cut back by 1 base and J by 2 bases. The CDR3 loop spans 16 amino acids. Per germline, CDR1 MDHEN and CDR2 SYDVKM. CDR3 sequence reads: CASSLSGTSGAYEQYF. In nucleotides, the CDR3 is TGTGCCAGCAGTTTATCGGGGACTAGCGGGGCCTACGAGCAGTACTTC.

This rearrangement joins TRBV6-1 to TRBJ1-6; D unclear. The germline gives CDR1 MNHNS, CDR2 SASEGT. Trimming removed 4 bases at V and 8 bases at J, with 12 bases between. This CDR3 has 14 residues. The CDR3 nucleotides are TGTGCCAGCAGTGTAGTCCAGCGAGATTCACCCCTCCACTTT. It yields the protein CASSVVQRDSPLHF.

This clone was observed a handful of times. CDR3 sequence (DNA): TGCAGCGGGGGACTAACGGATACGCAGTATTTT. Protein: CSGGLTDTQYF. V is TRBV29-1 and J is TRBJ2-3, with 7 bases matching TRBD2. The CDR3 runs 11 residues. The germline CDR1 and CDR2 sequences are SQVTM and ANQGSEA. V was pared by 7 bases and J by 6 bases, with 4 bases of the junction left unmatched.

This clone is a singleton in its sample. The chain has TRBV4-3 and TRBJ2-3; perhaps TRBD2 as D (8 bases). V dropped 4 bases and J dropped 10 bases, with 15 bases sitting between them. The CDR3 extends over 13 amino acids. CDR1 and CDR2 from the germline V gene are LGHNA and YSLEER. In DNA, the CDR3 is TGCGCCAGCAGCCGACCGGGAGGGGGCGCGCAGTATTTT. It is translated as CASSRPGGGAQYF.

The chain employs TRBV27 and TRBJ2-1; D is possibly TRBD1 or TRBD2 (5 bases each). V was clipped by 7 bases and J by 2 bases, with 18 bases between them. The CDR3 covers 16 residues. Germline V gene lookup returns CDR1 MNHEY and CDR2 SMNVEV (reference sequence). The CDR3 nucleotides read TGTGCCAGCACCCTGTGGGGCGAGGGGACCTACAATGAGCAGTTCTTC. Its protein product is CASTLWGEGTYNEQFF.

This chain links TRBV5-1 with TRBJ2-3; TRBD2 aligns across 9 bases. The CDR3 is 15 residues long. With V trimmed by 7 bases and J by 6 bases, 12 bases remained unmatched. Germline CDR1 SGHRS, CDR2 YFSETQ. CDR3 nucleotides: TGCGCCAGCGAGGAAGCGGGAGGCCATTGGGATACGCAGTATTTT. Amino acids: CASEEAGGHWDTQYF.

The chain is built from TRBV30 and TRBJ2-5; no clear D. V was clipped by 0 bases and J by 2 bases, with 7 bases between them. This CDR3 region has 13 residues. CDR1 and CDR2 (germline): GTSNPN, SVGIG (reference sequence). CDR3 loop: CAWSVRQQETQYF. CDR3 DNA sequence: TGTGCCTGGAGTGTAAGGCAGCAAGAGACCCAGTACTTC.

This chain uses TRBV30 with TRBJ1-3; the D is unclear. V lost 4 bases, J lost 2 bases, and 24 bases lay in between. This CDR3 contains 18 residues. Germline-derived CDR1 and CDR2 are GTSNPN and SVGIG (reference sequence). Here the CDR3 reads CAWTTPGRARNPGNTIYF. CDR3 coding DNA: TGTGCCTGGACGACCCCCGGAAGGGCACGCAACCCTGGAAACACCATATATTTT.

The chain is built from TRBV30 and TRBJ1-4; perhaps TRBD1 as D (6 bases). CDR3 length equals 13 residues. Between the trimmed V and J ends, which lost 1 base and 7 bases, there was a span of 10 bases. Germline-derived CDR1 and CDR2 are GTSNPN and SVGIG (reference sequence). The CDR3 reads CAWSARGGEKLFF. The CDR3 DNA sequence: TGTGCCTGGAGTGCCAGGGGTGGTGAAAAACTGTTTTTT.

As to this clone: The sample carries other DNA sequences with the same CDR3. This chain connects TRBV5-1 to TRBJ2-2; D might be TRBD1 or TRBD2, each matching 5 bases. The CDR3 extends over 16 amino acids. V was pared by 3 bases and J by 0 bases, with 12 bases between. Germline V lookup: CDR1 SGHRS, CDR2 YFSETQ. This CDR3 is CASSSSGTTNTGELFF. CDR3 nucleotide sequence: TGCGCCAGCAGCTCGTCCGGGACGACGAACACCGGGGAGCTGTTTTTT. Supplemented by reference TRBV5-1 and TRBJ2-2, the full variable domain reads KAGVTQTPRYLIKTRGQQVTLSCSPISGHRSVSWYQQTPGQGLQFLFEYFSETQRNKGNFPGRFSGRQFSNSRSEMNVSTLELGDSALYLCASSSSGTTNTGELFFGEGSRLTVL.

The V gene is TRBV7-2, the J gene TRBJ2-3, with D tentatively TRBD1 or TRBD2 (5 bases each). This CDR3 is built from 13 residues. Trimming took 4 bases from V and 8 from J, leaving 13 bases between them. From germline, CDR1 is SGHTA and CDR2 FQGNSA. The CDR3 protein is CASSWGNRGTQYF. The CDR3, as DNA: TGTGCCAGCAGCTGGGGGAACCGGGGTACGCAGTATTTT. The entire variable domain, with the rest obtained from reference TRBV7-2 and TRBJ2-3, is as follows: GAGVSQSPSNKVTEKGKDVELRCDPISGHTALYWYRQSLGQGLEFLIYFQGNSAPDKSGLPSDRFSAERTGGSVSTLTIQRTQQEDSAVYLCASSWGNRGTQYFGPGTRLTVL.

This chain's CDR3 is CASLGPEHLYF. CDR3 sequence (DNA): TGTGCCAGCCTTGGGCCGGAACATCTGTATTTT. The chain employs TRBV28 and TRBJ2-3; no reliable D call. The ends were cut back, 8 bases at V and 14 bases at J, with 17 bases in the middle. Germline V CDR1 and CDR2: MDHEN, SYDVKM. The length of the CDR3 is 11 residues.